Listed below are T cell receptor beta chains from one sample, sequenced in a study of identical twins. TCRdb passed the 5' RACE reads through MiXCR, listing each CDR3 protein once. The top ten clones hold about 0.27% of a sample with about 1.7 million distinct CDR3 sequences, about 32% of them seen once. Material: cord blood. The receptor set was obtained from a newborn girl in good health. CDR3s leave out the opening cysteine and the closing phenylalanine or tryptophan. Fields, in order: clone size, J gene, V gene, CDR3 protein. Rows may omit the clone size; those that give it use once, few, many or a size class.

>few|.|TRBV2
ASSEVPGTQETQY
>few|TRBJ2-3|TRBV9
ASSFHPTSAFTDTQY
>.|TRBJ2-1|TRBV12-3/TRBV12-4
ASSLDVGNPPYNEQF
>few|TRBJ2-7|TRBV10-3
AISEPHGRSYEQY
>few|TRBJ2-1|TRBV20-1
SASGVADEQF
>.|TRBJ1-4|TRBV5-5
ASSLATTNERLF
>.|TRBJ1-3|TRBV3-1
ASSSTWTVSGNTIY
>few|TRBJ1-1|TRBV20-1
SAPGQASLLLTEAF
>.|TRBJ1-5|TRBV9
ASGDGQPQH
>few|TRBJ2-1|TRBV4-1
ASSKEPSSYNEQF
>.|TRBJ1-5|TRBV20-1
SAAGPSVIQPQH
>.|TRBJ1-5|TRBV4-2
ASSQEWGQGHQPQH
>.|TRBJ1-1|TRBV5-1
ASSSHPRGPEAF
>.|TRBJ1-5|TRBV19
ASHPGQVHQPQH
>once|TRBJ1-1|TRBV4-1
ASRAGSGRGTEAF
>.|TRBJ1-2|TRBV2
ASSVEESYYGYT
>few|TRBJ1-3|TRBV10-3
AIGSSGNTIY
>.|TRBJ2-5|TRBV29-1
SVVSGRSQETQY
>.|TRBJ1-2|TRBV27
ASSASTGGYT
>.|TRBJ2-5|TRBV5-4
ASSLGVDHGGETQY
>.|TRBJ2-3|TRBV4-2
ASSQDQRSGGSDTQY
>few|TRBJ2-1|TRBV24-1
ATSDLGQPLKLTNEQF
>.|TRBJ2-1|TRBV5-1
ASSLDRADFYEQF
>few|TRBJ1-1|TRBV11-1
ASSRRIQAGAEAF
>.|TRBJ2-5|TRBV14
ASSQELGSGSNNEQY
>.|TRBJ2-5|TRBV20-1
SALGRQETQY
>few|TRBJ1-6|TRBV4-2
ASSQDLGGQGLYNSPLH
>.|TRBJ2-7|TRBV5-6
ASSLVRTLSYEQY
>.|TRBJ2-7|TRBV19
ASSPRHKSSYEQY
>.|TRBJ2-7|TRBV4-1
ASSQGAESSYEQY
>.|TRBJ2-7|TRBV12-3/TRBV12-4
ASSSAYNEQY
>.|TRBJ1-2|TRBV18
ASSPSGERNGYT
>.|TRBJ2-5|TRBV11-2
ASSPAFSSSSYNEQY